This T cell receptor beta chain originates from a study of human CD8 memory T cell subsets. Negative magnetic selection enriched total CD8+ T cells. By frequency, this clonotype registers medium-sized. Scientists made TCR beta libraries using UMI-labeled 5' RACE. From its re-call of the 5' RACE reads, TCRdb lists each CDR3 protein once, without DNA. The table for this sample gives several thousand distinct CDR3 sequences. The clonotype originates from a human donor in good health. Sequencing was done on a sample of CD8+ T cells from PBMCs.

CDR3 in amino acids: CASHHGTGHSDEQYF. This chain uses TRBV7-9 with TRBJ2-7; TCRdb names TRBD1, which stays unverified in the absence of DNA. Germline-derived CDR1 and CDR2 are SEHNR and FQNEAQ (reference sequence). The CDR3 extends over 15 amino acids.